This TCR beta chain was found in a study of blood T cell repertoires in COVID-19. Study information: The samples span acute and convalescent COVID-19 from the United States, Italy and Spain. From T cells, B-cell-depleted T cells, or PBMCs came the material, which was cDNA or gDNA.

The method was immunoSEQ multiplex PCR; TCRdb's version includes in-frame clones alone and lacks a portion of them. This table has 100,000 to 150,000 clones, more than 60% appearing once. V was pared by 3 bases and J by 2 bases, with 17 bases between. This CDR3 region has 17 residues. CDR1 and CDR2 (germline): SNHLY, FYNNEI. This clone showed up just a few times. The chain combines TRBV2 with TRBJ1-5; TRBD1 is a possible D gene (5 bases). This clonotype was obtained from a woman aged 70-85 years with acute or convalescent COVID-19. Sequencing was carried out using peripheral blood. The CDR3 DNA follows: TGTGCCAGCAGTGAGATTCACGGTTGGGGGGGCAATCAGCCCCAGCATTTT. Its protein product is CASSEIHGWGGNQPQHF.